This T cell receptor (beta chain) comes out of a study of cytomegalovirus exposure and HLA in healthy donors. Study findings and constraints: Among TCR beta chains, those listed as cytomegalovirus-associated numbered about 160. A few CMV-associated chains were confirmed in vitro to be specific for CMV antigens.

The PCR was carried out with 60 Vbeta primers and 13 Jbeta primers. Libraries were prepared by immunoSEQ multiplex PCR; TCRdb keeps only in-frame clonotypes and omits some of them. The sample table includes roughly 110,000 clones. In regard to this clone: Antigen unknown.

Germline assignment: CDR1 GTSNPN and CDR2 SVGIG (reference sequence). CDR3 length: 16 amino acids. Trimming cost V 8 bases and J 0 bases; bases outside gene matches: 9. Source material: PBMCs. The chain carries TRBV30 and TRBJ2-3, with 12 bases matching TRBD2. This TCR derives from a middle-aged man in good health and CMV-seropositive. The CDR3 loop reads CAGRRLAGASTDTQYF. CDR3 bases: TGTGCCGGCAGAAGACTAGCGGGAGCTAGCACAGATACGCAGTATTTT.